The clone carrying this T cell receptor (beta chain) was recorded only once. Its target is unknown. This record comes from a study of beta chain features in type 1 diabetes. For the study at large: The study found patients and healthy donors alike in age, gender and cell yields.

The CDR3 covers 16 residues. V shed 2 bases and J shed 2 bases, with 13 bases lying between them. The germline V gene encodes CDR1 SGHTA and CDR2 FQGNSA. Reverse transcription of all isolated RNA meant that expressed TCRB transcripts were sequenced. Repertoires were generated with immunoSEQ multiplex PCR, while TCRdb's copy carries only in-frame clones and drops some. Of a few hundred thousand clones in the sample, over 11% were seen once. Study-wide results and limits: Fewer junction insertions and more nucleotide deletions appeared in type 1 diabetes patients. TCRB CDR3s were moderately but significantly shorter in Type 1 diabetes patients in all four CD4+ subsets.

The sequenced material came from naive CD4+ T cells from blood. J is TRBJ2-1 and V is TRBV7-2; TRBD2 might be the D (6 bases). This TCR was recovered from a young man with type 1 diabetes. This CDR3 is CASSLIGGAAYNEQFF. As DNA, the CDR3 is TGTGCCAGCAGCTTAATCGGCGGGGCTGCCTACAATGAGCAGTTCTTC.